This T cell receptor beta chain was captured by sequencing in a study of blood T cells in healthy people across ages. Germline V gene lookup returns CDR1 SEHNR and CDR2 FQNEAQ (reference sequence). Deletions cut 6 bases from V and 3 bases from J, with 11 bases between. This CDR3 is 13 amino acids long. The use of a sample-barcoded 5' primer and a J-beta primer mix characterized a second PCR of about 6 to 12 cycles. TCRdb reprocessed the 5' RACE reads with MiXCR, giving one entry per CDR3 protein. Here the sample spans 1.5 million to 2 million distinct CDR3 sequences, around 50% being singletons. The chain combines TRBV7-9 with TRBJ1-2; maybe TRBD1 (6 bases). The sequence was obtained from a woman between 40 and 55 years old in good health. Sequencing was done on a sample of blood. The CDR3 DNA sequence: TGTGCCAGCAGAGCAGGGGTCGACTATGGCTACACCTTC. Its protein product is CASRAGVDYGYTF. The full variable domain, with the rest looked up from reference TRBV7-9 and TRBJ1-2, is DTGVSQNPRHKITKRGQNVTFRCDPISEHNRLYWYRQTLGQGPEFLTYFQNEAQLEKSRLLSDRFSAERPKGSFSTLEIQRTEQGDSAMYLCASRAGVDYGYTFGSGTRLTVV.